These 4 T cell receptor beta chains came from one sample sequenced in a study of shared clonotypes between healthy human individuals. Generated by immunoSEQ multiplex PCR, the TCRdb table keeps only in-frame clones and is missing some. The data contain 950,000 to 1,300,000 clones, under 80% of them singletons. The sample taken for sequencing was memory CD4+ T cells sorted from blood. Subset reported: CD45RA-negative fraction. The source is a man between 18 and 35 years old in good health.

The genes are TRBV5-8 and TRBJ1-2; D gene ambiguous. This CDR3 region has 15 residues. From germline, CDR1 is SGHTS and CDR2 YDEGEE. The ends were cut back, 0 bases at V and 4 bases at J, with 13 bases in the middle. The CDR3 reads CASSLGADRPYGYTF. The CDR3 DNA is TGTGCCAGCAGCTTGGGGGCAGACCGTCCCTATGGCTACACCTTC.

The chain links TRBV6-6 to TRBJ1-3, with a possible D match to TRBD1 (5 bases). Germline CDR1 and CDR2: MNHNY and SVGAGI (reference sequence). V was trimmed by 4 bases and J by 0 bases, leaving 10 bases between them. The length of the CDR3 is 15 residues. CDR3: CASSSKTVSGNTIYF. As DNA, the CDR3 is TGTGCCAGCAGTTCCAAGACAGTCTCTGGAAACACCATATATTTT.

This chain uses TRBV28 with TRBJ1-1, with D maybe TRBD1 (5 bases). Germline CDR1 and CDR2: MDHEN and SYDVKM. This CDR3 region has 15 residues. The V end was cut by 3 bases, the J end by 0 bases, with 11 bases between. The CDR3 DNA reads TGTGCCAGCAGTTTGGGACGGAGTATGAACACTGAAGCTTTCTTT. It encodes CASSLGRSMNTEAFF.

The chain employs TRBV30 and TRBJ1-2; 9 nucleotides line up with TRBD1. CDR1 GTSNPN and CDR2 SVGIG come from the germline V gene (reference sequence). Trimming took 2 bases from V and 4 from J; bases not matched to a gene: 8. The CDR3 extends over 15 amino acids. The CDR3 region is CAWSPRDRVVYGYTF. CDR3 nucleotides: TGTGCCTGGAGTCCCCGGGACAGGGTAGTCTATGGCTACACCTTC.